These T cell receptor beta chains were read from a single sample in a study of blood T cell repertoires in COVID-19. Profiling relied on immunoSEQ multiplex PCR, and the TCRdb table lists in-frame clones only, not all of them. The table records 300,000 to 350,000 clones, about nine tenths of them present only once. The specimen was peripheral blood. The receptor source for this set is a man aged 18 to 30 with active or convalescent COVID-19. CDR3s include the opening cysteine and the closing phenylalanine or tryptophan. D genes are given only for firm matches. Expanded clones are given a class, and other clones once, few, many or no size at all.

d_gene	v_gene	abundance	len	j_gene	CDR3aa	CDR3nt
-	TRBV11-2	-	12	TRBJ2-1	CASSGDYNEQFF	TGTGCCAGCAGCGGAGACTACAATGAGCAGTTCTTC
TRBD2	TRBV4-1	-	16	TRBJ2-1	CASRLDRTSGENEQFF	TGCGCCAGCAGATTAGATCGGACTAGCGGGGAAAATGAGCAGTTCTTC
TRBD2	TRBV28	-	18	TRBJ2-5	CASRTSVTSGSVQETQYF	TGTGCCAGCAGGACGTCCGTGACTAGCGGGTCCGTCCAGGAGACCCAGTACTTC
-	TRBV27	-	15	TRBJ2-7	CASSLTARLHYEQYF	TGTGCCAGCAGCCTAACCGCCCGGTTGCACTACGAGCAGTACTTC
TRBD1	TRBV5-3	-	14	TRBJ1-2	CARSRQGLRYGYTF	TGTGCCAGAAGCAGACAGGGGCTACGTTATGGCTACACCTTC
-	TRBV27	once	17	TRBJ2-1	CASSLRFGTQSYNEQFF	TGTGCCAGCAGTTTACGATTCGGGACTCAATCCTACAATGAGCAGTTCTTC
-	TRBV18	-	13	TRBJ2-7	CASSPDSDYEQYF	TGTGCCAGCTCCCCGGACTCGGACTACGAGCAGTACTTC
-	TRBV28	-	14	TRBJ2-2	CASSLIAETGELFF	TGTGCCAGCAGTTTAATCGCTGAGACCGGGGAGCTGTTTTTT
TRBD1	TRBV27	-	15	TRBJ2-7	CASSLGTGGFGEQYF	TGTGCCAGCAGTTTGGGGACAGGGGGTTTCGGCGAGCAGTACTTC
-	TRBV27	-	15	TRBJ1-2	CASSLGQGNLYGYTF	TGTGCCAGCAGTTTAGGGCAGGGCAACCTCTATGGCTACACCTTC
-	TRBV12-5	-	14	TRBJ2-1	CASGLEGTGAEQFF	TGTGCTAGTGGTTTGGAGGGGACGGGAGCTGAGCAGTTCTTC
-	TRBV7-8	once	13	TRBJ1-6	CASSPRGNSPLHF	TGTGCCAGCAGCCCGCGAGGGAATTCACCCCTCCACTTT
TRBD2	TRBV5-1	-	15	TRBJ2-7	CASSLVRGGSYEQYF	TGCGCCAGCAGCTTGGTGAGGGGAGGGTCCTACGAGCAGTACTTC
TRBD1	TRBV6-5	-	14	TRBJ2-2	CASNGQGNTGELFF	TGTGCCAGCAACGGACAGGGTAACACCGGGGAGCTGTTTTTT
TRBD2	TRBV24-1	-	14	TRBJ2-3	CATGTSSRPDTQYF	TGTGCCACCGGGACTAGCAGTCGGCCAGATACGCAGTATTTT
-	TRBV28	-	13	TRBJ2-7	CASRGQGLHEQYF	TGTGCCAGCAGAGGGCAGGGGTTGCACGAGCAGTACTTC
-	TRBV28	-	15	TRBJ1-1	CASLHHTGLNTEAFF	TGTGCCAGCTTACACCATACAGGGTTGAACACTGAAGCTTTCTTT
TRBD1	TRBV24-1	-	11	TRBJ2-1	CATGTGYEQFF	TGTGCCACCGGGACAGGGTATGAGCAGTTCTTC
-	TRBV11-2	-	14	TRBJ1-1	CASSLEGENTEAFF	TGTGCCAGCAGCTTAGAAGGGGAGAACACTGAAGCTTTCTTT
-	TRBV6-6	-	13	TRBJ2-5	CASSYPGTETQYF	TGTGCCAGCAGTTACCCTGGGACTGAGACCCAGTACTTC